One T cell receptor (beta chain) is described in this entry. Antigen unknown. This table comes from immunoSEQ multiplex PCR, and its TCRdb copy is limited to in-frame clones, with some not included. Among around 81,000 clones, around 80% were seen once, and the ten largest hold around 6.6%. Per the germline V gene, CDR1 is MDHEN and CDR2 is SYDVKM. The CDR3 covers 12 residues. Trimming took off 6 bases at V and 8 bases at J, with 13 bases between the two ends. The source of the sample is a study of OX40 agonist ivuxolimab in advanced cancers. Study-wide results and caveats: The study observed clonal expansion of CD4+ and CD8+ blood T cells by week 6 at 0.1 to 3.0 mg/kg. CD8+ T cells averaged more expanded clones than CD4+.

The receptor was isolated from an adult with an advanced solid tumor such as melanoma, head and neck, liver or kidney cancer. Here the sequenced sample was CD4+ or CD8+ T cells sorted from blood, taken in a trial of the OX40 agonist ivuxolimab. This rearrangement joins TRBV28 to TRBJ1-1; TRBD1 is a possible D gene (6 bases). CDR3 nucleotides: TGTGCCAGCAGGTATTACAGGGAGGAAGCTTTCTTT. Protein: CASRYYREEAFF.